These T cell receptor beta chains were read from a single sample in a study of cytomegalovirus exposure and HLA in healthy donors. The method was immunoSEQ multiplex PCR; TCRdb's version includes in-frame clones alone and lacks a portion of them. The sample shows 150,000 to 200,000 clones, roughly 79% of them seen only once. Sequencing input: PBMCs. Receptors originate from a woman in her 40s in good health and CMV-seronegative. CDR3s include the opening cysteine and the closing phenylalanine or tryptophan. A D gene is named only where the DNA matches it firmly. Size is omitted from some rows. Given values are once, few, many or a class for expanded clones.

D: TRBD1
V: TRBV7-9
size: .
length: 18
J: TRBJ1-1
DNA: TGTGCCAGCAGCTTATTGTCTTTGACGAAGACAGGGAGGACTGAAGCTTTCTTT
CDR3: CASSLLSLTKTGRTEAFF

D: TRBD2
V: TRBV5-6
size: .
length: 17
J: TRBJ2-3
DNA: TGTGCCAGCAGGTCCACAGGACTAGCGGGGACCACAGATACGCAGTATTTT
CDR3: CASRSTGLAGTTDTQYF

D: .
V: TRBV18
size: .
length: 12
J: TRBJ2-7
DNA: TGTGCCAGCTCACCAGAGGGCTACGAGCAGTACTTC
CDR3: CASSPEGYEQYF

D: TRBD2
V: TRBV19
size: .
length: 13
J: TRBJ2-1
DNA: TGTGCCAGTAGTCCTACTAGCGAACAAGAGCAGTTCTTC
CDR3: CASSPTSEQEQFF

D: .
V: TRBV6-5
size: .
length: 14
J: TRBJ2-5
DNA: TGTGCCAGCAGCCCCTCTAGGTTGCGAGAGACCCAGTACTTC
CDR3: CASSPSRLRETQYF

D: TRBD1
V: TRBV28
size: .
length: 14
J: TRBJ2-7
DNA: TGTGCCAGCATTCCTGGACAGGGGGGCTACGAGCAGTACTTC
CDR3: CASIPGQGGYEQYF

D: .
V: TRBV11-2
size: .
length: 14
J: TRBJ2-2
DNA: TGTGCCAGCAGCTTAGCGGGGAACACCGGGGAGCTGTTTTTT
CDR3: CASSLAGNTGELFF

D: TRBD1
V: TRBV27
size: .
length: 14
J: TRBJ2-5
DNA: TGTGCCAGCAGTTTATACAGGGGCAGGGAGACCCAGTACTTC
CDR3: CASSLYRGRETQYF

D: .
V: TRBV5-1
size: once
length: 12
J: TRBJ2-1
DNA: TGCGCCAGCAGCTTTGGGCCTAATGAGCAGTTCTTC
CDR3: CASSFGPNEQFF

D: .
V: TRBV30
size: .
length: 13
J: TRBJ1-4
DNA: TGTGCCTGGAGTCCACAGGGTAGTGAAAAACTGTTTTTT
CDR3: CAWSPQGSEKLFF

D: .
V: TRBV7-9
size: .
length: 14
J: TRBJ2-1
DNA: TGTGCCAGCAGCAGGCAAAACGGGTTGGGTGAGCAGTTCTTC
CDR3: CASSRQNGLGEQFF

D: .
V: TRBV2
size: .
length: 10
J: TRBJ2-7
DNA: TGTGCCAGCATGGGAGTCGAGCAGTACTTC
CDR3: CASMGVEQYF

D: .
V: TRBV5-6
size: .
length: 15
J: TRBJ1-3
DNA: TGTGCCAGCAGCTCGGAGGCCTTGGGGAGAAACACCATATATTTT
CDR3: CASSSEALGRNTIYF

D: .
V: TRBV27
size: .
length: 14
J: TRBJ1-3
DNA: TGTGCCAGCAGTTTAAGGCAGGGGGGAAACACCATATATTTT
CDR3: CASSLRQGGNTIYF